These T cell receptor beta chains were read from a single sample in a study of blood T cell repertoires in COVID-19. Sequenced by immunoSEQ multiplex PCR; TCRdb stores in-frame clones only, minus some. This table holds roughly 140,000 clones, approximately 84% found once. The sequencing sample was made of PBMCs or T cells enriched from blood (not recorded which). These receptors were taken from a man in his forties or fifties in a cohort exposed to, infected with or recovered from COVID-19 (not recorded which). CDR3s leave out the opening cysteine and the closing phenylalanine or tryptophan. Each record gives: V gene, J gene, CDR3 protein.

TRBV5-1,TRBJ1-2,ASSLDGESGGYGYT
TRBV28,TRBJ1-6,ASSPTGVGNSPLH
TRBV3-1/TRBV3-2,TRBJ2-5,ASRQTGGGETQY
TRBV4-1,TRBJ2-6,ASSQAGGVSGANVLT
TRBV4-1,TRBJ2-1,ASSLHRDRGWNNEQF
TRBV7-9,TRBJ2-5,ASSFGKAAYQETQY
TRBV19,TRBJ2-3,ASSSGGADTQY
TRBV28,TRBJ2-3,ASGRTSDYLVTQY
TRBV29-1,TRBJ2-5,SVGASGSTGETQY
TRBV28,TRBJ2-1,ASSFGTSGNEQF
TRBV28,TRBJ1-4,ASSQGQGGANEKLF